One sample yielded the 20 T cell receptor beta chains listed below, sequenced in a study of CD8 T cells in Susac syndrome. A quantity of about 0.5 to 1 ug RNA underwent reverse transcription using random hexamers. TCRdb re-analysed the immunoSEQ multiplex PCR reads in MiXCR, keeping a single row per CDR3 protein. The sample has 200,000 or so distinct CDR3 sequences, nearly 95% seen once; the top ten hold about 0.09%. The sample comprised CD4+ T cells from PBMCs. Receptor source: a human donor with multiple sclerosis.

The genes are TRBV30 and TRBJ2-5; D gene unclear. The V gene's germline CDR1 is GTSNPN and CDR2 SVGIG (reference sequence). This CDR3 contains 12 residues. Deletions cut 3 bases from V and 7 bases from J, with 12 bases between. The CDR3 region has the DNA TGTGCCTGGAGGAACCCGGGTTGGACCCAGTACTTC. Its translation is CAWRNPGWTQYF.

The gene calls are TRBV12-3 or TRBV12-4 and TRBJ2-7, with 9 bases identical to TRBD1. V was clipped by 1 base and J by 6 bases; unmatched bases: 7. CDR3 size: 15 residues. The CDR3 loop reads CASSLVQTGGGEQYF. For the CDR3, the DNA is TGTGCCAGCAGTTTAGTCCAAACAGGGGGCGGCGAGCAGTACTTC.

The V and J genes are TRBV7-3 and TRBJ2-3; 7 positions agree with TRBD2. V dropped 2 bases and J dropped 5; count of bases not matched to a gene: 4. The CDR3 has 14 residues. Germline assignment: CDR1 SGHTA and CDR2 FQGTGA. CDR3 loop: CASSLSGGGDTQYF. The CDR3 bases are TGTGCCAGCAGCTTATCGGGCGGGGGAGATACGCAGTATTTT.

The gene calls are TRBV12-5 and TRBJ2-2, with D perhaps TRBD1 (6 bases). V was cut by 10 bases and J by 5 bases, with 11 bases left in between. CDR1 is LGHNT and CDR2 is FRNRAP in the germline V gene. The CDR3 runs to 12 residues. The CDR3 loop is CATYRATGELFF. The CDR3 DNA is TGTGCTACTTACAGGGCTACCGGGGAGCTGTTTTTT.

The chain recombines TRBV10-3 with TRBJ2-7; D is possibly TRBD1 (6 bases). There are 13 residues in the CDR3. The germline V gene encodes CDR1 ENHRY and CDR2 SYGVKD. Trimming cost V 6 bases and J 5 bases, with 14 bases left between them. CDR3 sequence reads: CAIRPGQNNEQYF. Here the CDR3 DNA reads TGTGCCATCAGACCGGGACAAAACAACGAGCAGTACTTC.

Here the CDR3 reads CSAQSGTSGRNEQFF. CDR3 in DNA: TGCAGCGCACAGTCCGGGACTAGCGGTAGAAATGAGCAGTTCTTC. The J gene is TRBJ2-1, the V gene TRBV29-1; TRBD2 agrees at 11 bases. This CDR3 contains 15 residues. Germline V gene data show CDR1 as SQVTM and CDR2 as ANQGSEA. J was trimmed by 7 bases and V by 7 bases; bases with no gene match: 12.

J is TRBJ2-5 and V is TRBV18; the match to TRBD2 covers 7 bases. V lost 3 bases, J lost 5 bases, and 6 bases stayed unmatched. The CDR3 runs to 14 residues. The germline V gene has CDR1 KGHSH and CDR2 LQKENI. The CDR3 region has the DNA TGTGCCAGCTCACCCCGGACTAGTCAGGAGACCCAGTACTTC. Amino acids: CASSPRTSQETQYF.

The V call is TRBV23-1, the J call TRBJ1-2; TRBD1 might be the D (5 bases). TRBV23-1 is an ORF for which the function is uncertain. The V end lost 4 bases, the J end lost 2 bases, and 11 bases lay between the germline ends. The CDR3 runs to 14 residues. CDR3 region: CASSPKGSNYGYTF. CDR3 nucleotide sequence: TGCGCCAGCAGTCCAAAGGGGTCCAACTATGGCTACACCTTC.

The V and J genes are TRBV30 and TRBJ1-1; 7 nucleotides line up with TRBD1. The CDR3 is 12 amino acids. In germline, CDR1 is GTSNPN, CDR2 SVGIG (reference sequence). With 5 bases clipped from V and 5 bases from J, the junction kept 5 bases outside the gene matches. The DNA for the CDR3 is TGTGCCTGGGTCATACAGGGGACTGAAGCTTTCTTT. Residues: CAWVIQGTEAFF.

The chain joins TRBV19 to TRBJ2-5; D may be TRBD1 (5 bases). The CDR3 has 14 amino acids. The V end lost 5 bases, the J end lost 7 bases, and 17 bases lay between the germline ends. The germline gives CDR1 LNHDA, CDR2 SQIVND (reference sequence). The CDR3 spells CASSVIQGDGTQYF. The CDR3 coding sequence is TGTGCCAGTAGTGTAATCCAGGGTGATGGGACCCAGTACTTC.

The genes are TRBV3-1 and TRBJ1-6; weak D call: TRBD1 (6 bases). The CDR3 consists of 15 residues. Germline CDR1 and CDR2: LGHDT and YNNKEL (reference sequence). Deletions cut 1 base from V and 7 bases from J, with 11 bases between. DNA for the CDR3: TGTGCCAGCAGCCAAGCCTCTACAGGGAATTCACCCCTCCACTTT. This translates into CASSQASTGNSPLHF. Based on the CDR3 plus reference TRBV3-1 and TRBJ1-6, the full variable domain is DTAVSQTPKYLVTQMGNDKSIKCEQNLGHDTMYWYKQDSKKFLKIMFSYNNKELIINETVPNRFSPKSPDKAHLNLHINSLELGDSAVYFCASSQASTGNSPLHFGNGTRLTVT.

The DNA of the CDR3 is TGCAGCGCCGGACAGGGCCACTCCTACGAGCAGTACTTC. It codes for CSAGQGHSYEQYF. The J gene is TRBJ2-7, the V gene TRBV29-1, with 8 bases that match TRBD1. The CDR3 runs to 13 residues. CDR1 is SQVTM, CDR2 ANQGSEA, per germline. Trimming removed 7 bases from V and 0 bases from J; junction bases left unmatched: 5.

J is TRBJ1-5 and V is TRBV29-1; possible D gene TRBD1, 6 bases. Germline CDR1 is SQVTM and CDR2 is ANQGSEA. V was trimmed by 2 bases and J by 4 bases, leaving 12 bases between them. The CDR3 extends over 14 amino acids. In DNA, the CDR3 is TGCAGCGTTGAAACGGGGGCAGCGAATCAGCCCCAGCATTTT. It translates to CSVETGAANQPQHF. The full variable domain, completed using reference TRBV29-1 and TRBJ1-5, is SAVISQKPSRDICQRGTSLTIQCQVDSQVTMMFWYRQQPGQSLTLIATANQGSEATYESGFVIDKFPISRPNLTFSTLTVSNMSPEDSSIYLCSVETGAANQPQHFGDGTRLSIL.

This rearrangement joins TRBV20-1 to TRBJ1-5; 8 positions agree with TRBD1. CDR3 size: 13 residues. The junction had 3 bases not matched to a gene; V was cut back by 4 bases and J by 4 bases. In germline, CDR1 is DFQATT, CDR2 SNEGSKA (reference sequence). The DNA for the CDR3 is TGCAGTGCTATCGACAGGGGTAATCAGCCCCAGCATTTT. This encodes CSAIDRGNQPQHF.

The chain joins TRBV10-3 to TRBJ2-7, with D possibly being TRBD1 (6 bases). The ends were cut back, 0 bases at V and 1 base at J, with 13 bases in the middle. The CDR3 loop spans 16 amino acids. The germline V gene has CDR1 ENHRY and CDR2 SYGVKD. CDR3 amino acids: CAISESGTGLSYEQYF. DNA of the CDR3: TGTGCCATCAGTGAGTCAGGCACAGGGCTTTCCTACGAGCAGTACTTC.

CDR3 sequence: CSAPSLPGRELDGYTF. CDR3 in DNA: TGCAGTGCTCCCTCCCTACCGGGACGGGAACTGGATGGCTACACCTTC. The chain combines TRBV20-1 with TRBJ1-2; TRBD1 might be the D (5 bases). The CDR3 is 16 amino acids. Germline loops: CDR1 DFQATT, CDR2 SNEGSKA (reference sequence). V lost 5 bases to trimming and J lost 6 bases, with 25 bases between them.

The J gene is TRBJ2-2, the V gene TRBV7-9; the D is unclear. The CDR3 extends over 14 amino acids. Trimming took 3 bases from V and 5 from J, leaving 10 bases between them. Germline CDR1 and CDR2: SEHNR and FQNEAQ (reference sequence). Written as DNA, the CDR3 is TGTGCCAGCAGCTTTGGATCGATTACCGGGGAGCTGTTTTTT. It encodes CASSFGSITGELFF.

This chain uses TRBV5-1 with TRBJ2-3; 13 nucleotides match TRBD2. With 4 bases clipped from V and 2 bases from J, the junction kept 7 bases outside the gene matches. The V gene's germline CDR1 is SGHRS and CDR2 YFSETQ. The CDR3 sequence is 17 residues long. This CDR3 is CASSLSTSGGATDTQYF. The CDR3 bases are TGCGCCAGCAGCCTCTCAACTAGCGGGGGGGCCACAGATACGCAGTATTTT.

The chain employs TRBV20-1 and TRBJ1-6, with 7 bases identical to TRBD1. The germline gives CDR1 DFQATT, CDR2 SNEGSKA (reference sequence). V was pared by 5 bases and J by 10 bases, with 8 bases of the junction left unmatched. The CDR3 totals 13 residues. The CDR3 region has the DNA TGCAGTGCTCAGACAGGGAGGGGATCACCCCTCCACTTT. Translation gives CSAQTGRGSPLHF.

The CDR3 DNA reads TGTGCCAGCAGCTTAGAACACCCTGAAGCTTTCTTT. This codes for CASSLEHPEAFF. J is TRBJ1-1 and V is TRBV7-9; D not resolved. The germline CDR1 and CDR2 sequences are SEHNR and FQNEAQ (reference sequence). V was pared by 1 base and J by 6 bases, with 6 bases between. The length of the CDR3 is 12 residues.